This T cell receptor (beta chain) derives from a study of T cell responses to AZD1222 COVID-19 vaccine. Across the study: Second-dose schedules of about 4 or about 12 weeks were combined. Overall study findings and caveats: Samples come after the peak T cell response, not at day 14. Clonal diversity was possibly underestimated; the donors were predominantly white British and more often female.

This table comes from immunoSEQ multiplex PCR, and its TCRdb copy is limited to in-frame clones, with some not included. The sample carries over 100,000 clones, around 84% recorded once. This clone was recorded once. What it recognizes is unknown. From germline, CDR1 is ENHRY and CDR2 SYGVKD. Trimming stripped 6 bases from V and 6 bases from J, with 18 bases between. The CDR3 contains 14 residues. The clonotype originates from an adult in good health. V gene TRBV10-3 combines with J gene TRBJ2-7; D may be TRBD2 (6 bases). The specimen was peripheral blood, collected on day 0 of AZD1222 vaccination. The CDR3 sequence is CAIRDPGLPTEQYF. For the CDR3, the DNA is TGTGCCATCAGGGATCCGGGACTCCCAACCGAGCAGTACTTC.